A selection of T cell receptor beta chains follows, all from one sample in a study of post-analysis software for immune sequencing data. TCRdb fed the PCR reads into MiXCR, producing one record per CDR3 protein. Of 350,000 to 500,000 distinct CDR3 sequences in the sample, over 30% were seen once. The sequencing input was blood. The origin of the receptors is a girl under 10 years old with multiple sclerosis. Both conserved end residues are part of each CDR3. A D gene is named only where the DNA matches it firmly. Not all rows give a size; the values are once, few, many and, for expanded clones, a class.

V gene,clone size,J gene,D gene,CDR3 protein,CDR3 DNA
TRBV7-9,NA,TRBJ1-4,NA,CASSLGLGPEEKLFF,TGTGCCAGCAGCTTAGGTTTGGGGCCGGAAGAGAAACTGTTTTTT
TRBV7-9,few,TRBJ2-7,TRBD1,CASSSTGFSSYEQYF,TGTGCCAGCAGCTCGACAGGGTTTAGCTCCTACGAGCAGTACTTC
TRBV28,once,TRBJ1-1,NA,CASSLSSGKNEAFF,TGTGCCAGCAGTTTATCCTCCGGAAAAAATGAAGCTTTCTTT
TRBV10-3,NA,TRBJ2-7,NA,CATKLAQAIDEQYF,TGTGCCACCAAGCTGGCACAGGCTATCGACGAGCAGTACTTC
TRBV9,once,TRBJ1-4,NA,CASSVGNVATNEKLFF,TGTGCCAGCAGCGTAGGAAACGTTGCAACTAATGAAAAACTGTTTTTT
TRBV12-3/TRBV12-4,few,TRBJ2-7,NA,CASSRDGTYEQYF,TGTGCCAGCAGTCGGGACGGGACCTACGAGCAGTACTTC
TRBV6-5,NA,TRBJ2-1,TRBD2,CASSSPGLGPCNEQFF,TGTGCCAGCAGTTCACCGGGACTAGGTCCTTGCAATGAGCAGTTCTTC
TRBV29-1,NA,TRBJ2-3,TRBD2,CSVEGGRATDTQYF,TGCAGCGTTGAAGGCGGGAGGGCCACGGATACGCAGTATTTT
TRBV2,NA,TRBJ2-5,NA,CASSEESVGGETQYF,TGTGCCAGCAGTGAAGAATCGGTGGGTGGTGAGACCCAGTACTTC
TRBV7-9,NA,TRBJ2-5,TRBD2,CASSFWGLASETQYF,TGTGCCAGCAGCTTTTGGGGACTAGCCTCAGAGACCCAGTACTTC
TRBV7-6,NA,TRBJ1-5,NA,CASRRHEGVANSNQPQHF,TGTGCCAGCAGAAGACACGAAGGGGTCGCAAATAGCAATCAGCCCCAGCATTTT
TRBV28,few,TRBJ2-1,TRBD1,CASRTQGQFKQFF,TGTGCCAGCAGGACCCAGGGACAGTTCAAGCAGTTCTTC
TRBV12-3/TRBV12-4,NA,TRBJ2-1,NA,CASRPGRSYNEQFF,TGTGCCAGCAGACCGGGACGGTCATACAATGAGCAGTTCTTC
TRBV10-3,NA,TRBJ2-7,TRBD1,CAIGSLTGDEQYF,TGTGCCATCGGAAGCCTAACAGGGGACGAGCAGTACTTC
TRBV15,NA,TRBJ2-3,TRBD2,CATSRGLAASTDTQYF,TGTGCCACCAGCAGAGGGCTAGCGGCTAGCACAGATACGCAGTATTTT
TRBV4-3,NA,TRBJ2-3,NA,CASSQSYSVEMGDTQYF,TGCGCCAGCAGCCAAAGTTACAGCGTCGAAATGGGAGATACGCAGTATTTT
TRBV28,NA,TRBJ2-7,TRBD2,CASSPGLGFYEQYF,TGTGCCAGCAGTCCCGGACTAGGGTTCTACGAGCAGTACTTC
TRBV21-1,NA,TRBJ1-5,NA,CASSPRDRKGPWPQHF,TGTGCCAGCAGCCCCCGAGACAGGAAGGGGCCCTGGCCCCAGCATTTT
TRBV27,few,TRBJ1-5,NA,CASSWQGHQPQHF,TGTGCCAGCAGTTGGCAGGGGCACCAGCCCCAGCATTTT
TRBV28,NA,TRBJ2-7,NA,CASSLHIYEQYF,TGTGCCAGCAGTTTACACATCTACGAGCAGTACTTC
TRBV24-1,few,TRBJ2-1,NA,CATSDRRGQFF,TGTGCCACCAGTGATAGAAGGGGGCAGTTCTTC
TRBV3-1,NA,TRBJ1-4,NA,CASSEQGVTNEKLFF,TGTGCCAGCAGCGAGCAGGGAGTAACTAATGAAAAACTGTTTTTT
TRBV5-1,NA,TRBJ2-3,NA,CASSLERPHTDTQYF,TGCGCCAGCAGCTTGGAACGGCCCCACACAGATACGCAGTATTTT
TRBV20-1,NA,TRBJ2-3,TRBD2,CSARDHGTSGGADTQYF,TGCAGTGCTAGGGACCACGGGACTAGCGGGGGGGCAGATACGCAGTATTTT
TRBV20-1,few,TRBJ1-1,NA,CSASPGPGDTEAFF,TGCAGTGCTAGCCCCGGGCCAGGGGACACTGAAGCTTTCTTT
TRBV5-8,few,TRBJ1-2,NA,CASSREDIRPIRSNYGYTF,TGTGCCAGCAGCCGCGAAGATATCAGGCCCATTAGATCTAACTATGGCTACACCTTC
TRBV6-5,NA,TRBJ1-1,NA,CASSYSSTLTAWNTEAFF,TGTGCCAGCAGTTACTCGAGTACCTTAACTGCGTGGAACACTGAAGCTTTCTTT
TRBV11-2,NA,TRBJ2-3,NA,CASTHPSTNTQYF,TGTGCCAGCACCCACCCTAGCACAAATACGCAGTATTTT
TRBV7-9,few,TRBJ2-7,NA,CASSLIAGPNYEQYF,TGTGCCAGCAGCTTAATTGCGGGGCCTAACTACGAGCAGTACTTC
TRBV28,NA,TRBJ1-1,TRBD1,CASLTQPGQGVRNTEAFF,TGTGCCAGCTTAACCCAACCGGGACAGGGAGTTAGGAACACTGAAGCTTTCTTT
TRBV6-6,NA,TRBJ1-1,TRBD1,CASSYVGQSNTEAFF,TGTGCCAGCAGTTACGTGGGACAGTCTAACACTGAAGCTTTCTTT
TRBV13,NA,TRBJ2-5,TRBD2,CASSLRLAAQETQYF,TGTGCCAGCAGCTTGCGACTAGCAGCCCAAGAGACCCAGTACTTC